This is a list of T cell receptor beta chains from one sample in a study of response to subunit inactivated influenza vaccine. TCRdb re-derived calls from the RT-PCR reads in MiXCR, one entry per CDR3 protein. The table lists 700,000 to 800,000 distinct CDR3 sequences, roughly 18% of them singletons. Source: PBMCs from blood, taken roughly 5 days after vaccination. The receptor source for this set is a man aged 50 to 60 who received an inactivated influenza vaccine. CDR3s include the opening cysteine and the closing phenylalanine or tryptophan. A D gene is named only where the DNA matches it firmly. Size is stated for part of the rows, as once, few or many counts, or as a class when the clone is expanded.

V: TRBV29-1
J: TRBJ2-1
size: NA
D: NA
DNA: TGCAGCGTTGTCGGGCGATCCAATGAGCAGTTCTTC
CDR3: CSVVGRSNEQFF

V: TRBV18
J: TRBJ2-3
size: few
D: NA
DNA: TGTGCCAGCTCACCACAGCAGAGTGGAGATACGCAGTATTTT
CDR3: CASSPQQSGDTQYF

V: TRBV7-2
J: TRBJ2-7
size: NA
D: TRBD2
DNA: TGTACCAGCAGCTTAGGCGGGAGCGATTTCGAGCAGTACTTC
CDR3: CTSSLGGSDFEQYF

V: TRBV5-5
J: TRBJ2-5
size: many
D: TRBD1
DNA: TGTGCCAGCAGCACACTCACAGGGGTTGGAGAGACCCAGTACTTC
CDR3: CASSTLTGVGETQYF

V: TRBV12-3/TRBV12-4
J: TRBJ2-1
size: NA
D: NA
DNA: TGTGCCAGCAGTTCTGTATACAATGAGCAGTTCTTC
CDR3: CASSSVYNEQFF

V: TRBV7-2
J: TRBJ2-5
size: few
D: TRBD1
DNA: TGTGCCAGCACCGGACAGGGGAGGCAGACCCAGTACTTC
CDR3: CASTGQGRQTQYF

V: TRBV12-3/TRBV12-4
J: TRBJ2-5
size: many
D: NA
DNA: TGTGCCAGCAGCCAATGGGTCGGGGAGACCCAGTACTTC
CDR3: CASSQWVGETQYF

V: TRBV10-1
J: TRBJ2-7
size: few
D: TRBD2
DNA: TGCGCCAGCAGTGAGATACTAGCGGGGGACCCCTACGAGCAGTACTTC
CDR3: CASSEILAGDPYEQYF

V: TRBV5-1
J: TRBJ2-1
size: NA
D: NA
DNA: TGCGCCAGCAGCTTGGTGAGGGGGGAGAGTGAGCAGTTCTTC
CDR3: CASSLVRGESEQFF

V: TRBV4-2
J: TRBJ1-4
size: few
D: TRBD1
DNA: TGTGCCAGCAGCCAAGATCGGACAGGGACTGAAAAACTGTTTTTT
CDR3: CASSQDRTGTEKLFF

V: TRBV7-2
J: TRBJ2-1
size: NA
D: TRBD2
DNA: TGTGCCAGCAGCTTAGTTTGGACTAGCAATGAGCAGTTCTTC
CDR3: CASSLVWTSNEQFF

V: TRBV4-3
J: TRBJ2-7
size: few
D: NA
DNA: TGCGCCAGCAGCCAAGCCTCAGGGAGCTCCTACGAGCAGTACTTC
CDR3: CASSQASGSSYEQYF

V: TRBV7-7
J: TRBJ2-5
size: few
D: NA
DNA: TGTGCTAGCAGCTTACGGTTGGGAATCCAAGAGACCCAGTACTTC
CDR3: CASSLRLGIQETQYF

V: TRBV29-1
J: TRBJ2-1
size: many
D: NA
DNA: TGCAGCGCTGGACCAGGGGGGGGTGAGCAGTTCTTC
CDR3: CSAGPGGGEQFF

V: TRBV15
J: TRBJ2-5
size: many
D: NA
DNA: TGTGCCACCAGCAGAGCTGCGGGACCTCAAGAGACCCAGTACTTC
CDR3: CATSRAAGPQETQYF

V: TRBV3-1
J: TRBJ2-1
size: few
D: TRBD1
DNA: TGTGCCAGCAGCCAAGATGGGACAGCCAACAATGAGCAGTTCTTC
CDR3: CASSQDGTANNEQFF

V: TRBV14
J: TRBJ2-1
size: few
D: NA
DNA: TGTGCCAGCAGCGCGCCTGGACATATCTCCTACAATGAGCAGTTCTTC
CDR3: CASSAPGHISYNEQFF

V: TRBV30
J: TRBJ2-2
size: NA
D: NA
DNA: TGTGCCTGGAGTGTCAGGCAGGCCGGGGAGCTGTTTTTT
CDR3: CAWSVRQAGELFF

V: TRBV7-2
J: TRBJ2-3
size: few
D: TRBD2
DNA: TGTGCCAGCAGCCCACTGGGACTAGCGGGAGGGGGTTTGGGGCAGTATTTT
CDR3: CASSPLGLAGGGLGQYF

V: TRBV12-3/TRBV12-4
J: TRBJ2-4
size: NA
D: NA
DNA: NA
CDR3: CASSFGQGASYF

V: TRBV11-2
J: TRBJ2-1
size: NA
D: TRBD2
DNA: TGTGCCAGCGGCCAGCCTAGCGGCAATGAGCAGTTCTTC
CDR3: CASGQPSGNEQFF

V: TRBV5-1
J: TRBJ2-3
size: NA
D: NA
DNA: TGCGCCAGCAGTGTGAGGATCAGCACAGATACGCAGTATTTT
CDR3: CASSVRISTDTQYF

V: TRBV27
J: TRBJ1-6
size: few
D: NA
DNA: TGTGCCAGCAGCCCTAACTCCTATAATTCACCCCTCCACTTT
CDR3: CASSPNSYNSPLHF

V: TRBV6-1
J: TRBJ2-5
size: NA
D: NA
DNA: TGTGCCAGCAGTGAGGACGTAGAAGAGACCCAGTACTTC
CDR3: CASSEDVEETQYF

V: TRBV6-1
J: TRBJ1-6
size: NA
D: NA
DNA: TGTACGTCGAGGGCTAGCTCGAATTCACCCCTCCACTTT
CDR3: CTSRASSNSPLHF

V: TRBV6-1
J: TRBJ1-4
size: few
D: TRBD1
DNA: TGTGCCAGCAGTACCCAGGGGGCGACTAATGAAAAACTGTTTTTT
CDR3: CASSTQGATNEKLFF

V: TRBV29-1
J: TRBJ2-5
size: few
D: NA
DNA: TGCAGCGGCGGACAGGTCGCGGGGGAGACCCAGTACTTC
CDR3: CSGGQVAGETQYF

V: TRBV6-1
J: TRBJ2-7
size: few
D: TRBD2
DNA: TGTGCCAGCAGCCGACTAGCGGGAGGGTCCCACTCCTACGAGCAGTACTTC
CDR3: CASSRLAGGSHSYEQYF

V: TRBV12-3/TRBV12-4
J: TRBJ2-1
size: few
D: NA
DNA: TGTGCCAGCTCTTTGGGGAGCCTCAGCTCCTACAATGAGCAGTTCTTC
CDR3: CASSLGSLSSYNEQFF

V: TRBV20-1
J: TRBJ1-1
size: NA
D: NA
DNA: TGCAGTGCTCCTATTACGGGAGGGAACACTGAAGCTTTCTTT
CDR3: CSAPITGGNTEAFF

V: TRBV27
J: TRBJ2-7
size: few
D: TRBD2
DNA: TGTGCCAGCAGTACTAGGAGACTAGCGGGAAGGTACGAGCAGTACTTC
CDR3: CASSTRRLAGRYEQYF

V: TRBV20-1
J: TRBJ2-7
size: NA
D: TRBD2
DNA: TGCAGTGCCAGCGGTACTAGCGGACGCCTTTACGAGCAGTACTTC
CDR3: CSASGTSGRLYEQYF

V: TRBV12-3/TRBV12-4
J: TRBJ2-7
size: many
D: NA
DNA: TGTGCCAGCAGCTTGGACGTATACGAGCAGTACTTC
CDR3: CASSLDVYEQYF